Sequencing of this TCR beta chain was carried out in a study of CD8+ T cells in alopecia areata. As for the study in general: Oral tofacitinib, 5 to 10 mg twice daily, was given in an open-label trial.

A note on this clone: As yet, its antigen is unknown. Within the sample, other DNA sequences also encode this same CDR3.

The CDR3 totals 15 residues. The V end lost 1 base, the J end lost 2 bases, and 8 bases lay between the germline ends. Germline V lookup: CDR1 SGHVS, CDR2 FQNEAQ. Study-wide points: Treatment with tofacitinib significantly lowered scalp clonality and reduced expanded CD8+ clones among the top 100. Links between baseline CD8+ expansion and response need larger treated cohorts. While patients received tofacitinib, many expanded lesional clones remained present in scalp and blood.

This sample's treatment: oral pan-JAK inhibitor, 5-10 mg twice daily. The investigators collected lesional scalp punch biopsies and peripheral blood from alopecia areata patients. RNA was isolated and reverse transcribed to cDNA, the sequencing template. Measured with immunoSEQ multiplex PCR; TCRdb has only the in-frame clones, and not every one. The table records under 4,000 clones, over 70% of them present only once. The chain employs TRBV7-8 and TRBJ1-4, with D hard to call. Here the sequenced sample was skin, taken at week 24, from a patient treated with tofacitinib. This TCR was recovered from a human donor with alopecia areata. In DNA, the CDR3 is TGTGCCAGCAGCTTAGAAGGTGCCACTAATGAAAAACTGTTTTTT. This translates into CASSLEGATNEKLFF.